This record looks at one T cell receptor (beta chain) sequence and its context. The sample is drawn from a study of Ad26.COV2.S vaccination and SARS-CoV-2 variants. Libraries were prepared by immunoSEQ multiplex PCR; TCRdb keeps only in-frame clonotypes and omits some of them. The table records roughly 300,000 clones, around 89% of them present only once. The treatment: some 20 received Ad26.COV2.S at low or high dose, single or two shots; 5 received placebo; per-sample allocation not given. At day 63 after the first vaccine or placebo injection, samples were drawn. The CDR3 runs to 15 residues. In germline, CDR1 is LNHNV, CDR2 YYDKDF (reference sequence). V gave up 6 bases and J gave up 2 bases, with 14 bases separating them.

Source: peripheral blood, taken in a trial of Ad26.COV2.S vaccine versus placebo. The receptor comes from a person between 18 and 59 years old who received the Ad26.COV2.S COVID-19 vaccine or a placebo. The V gene is TRBV15, the J gene TRBJ1-5; D is perhaps TRBD1 (5 bases). For the CDR3, the DNA is TGTGCCACCAGAGGCGCGGGGCAGGGCAATCAGCCCCAGCATTTT. Encoded protein: CATRGAGQGNQPQHF. Full variable domain (outside the CDR3, taken from reference TRBV15 and TRBJ1-5): DAMVIQNPRYQVTQFGKPVTLSCSQTLNHNVMYWYQQKSSQAPKLLFHYYDKDFNNEADTPDNFQSRRPNTSFCFLDIRSPGLGDTAMYLCATRGAGQGNQPQHFGDGTRLSIL.